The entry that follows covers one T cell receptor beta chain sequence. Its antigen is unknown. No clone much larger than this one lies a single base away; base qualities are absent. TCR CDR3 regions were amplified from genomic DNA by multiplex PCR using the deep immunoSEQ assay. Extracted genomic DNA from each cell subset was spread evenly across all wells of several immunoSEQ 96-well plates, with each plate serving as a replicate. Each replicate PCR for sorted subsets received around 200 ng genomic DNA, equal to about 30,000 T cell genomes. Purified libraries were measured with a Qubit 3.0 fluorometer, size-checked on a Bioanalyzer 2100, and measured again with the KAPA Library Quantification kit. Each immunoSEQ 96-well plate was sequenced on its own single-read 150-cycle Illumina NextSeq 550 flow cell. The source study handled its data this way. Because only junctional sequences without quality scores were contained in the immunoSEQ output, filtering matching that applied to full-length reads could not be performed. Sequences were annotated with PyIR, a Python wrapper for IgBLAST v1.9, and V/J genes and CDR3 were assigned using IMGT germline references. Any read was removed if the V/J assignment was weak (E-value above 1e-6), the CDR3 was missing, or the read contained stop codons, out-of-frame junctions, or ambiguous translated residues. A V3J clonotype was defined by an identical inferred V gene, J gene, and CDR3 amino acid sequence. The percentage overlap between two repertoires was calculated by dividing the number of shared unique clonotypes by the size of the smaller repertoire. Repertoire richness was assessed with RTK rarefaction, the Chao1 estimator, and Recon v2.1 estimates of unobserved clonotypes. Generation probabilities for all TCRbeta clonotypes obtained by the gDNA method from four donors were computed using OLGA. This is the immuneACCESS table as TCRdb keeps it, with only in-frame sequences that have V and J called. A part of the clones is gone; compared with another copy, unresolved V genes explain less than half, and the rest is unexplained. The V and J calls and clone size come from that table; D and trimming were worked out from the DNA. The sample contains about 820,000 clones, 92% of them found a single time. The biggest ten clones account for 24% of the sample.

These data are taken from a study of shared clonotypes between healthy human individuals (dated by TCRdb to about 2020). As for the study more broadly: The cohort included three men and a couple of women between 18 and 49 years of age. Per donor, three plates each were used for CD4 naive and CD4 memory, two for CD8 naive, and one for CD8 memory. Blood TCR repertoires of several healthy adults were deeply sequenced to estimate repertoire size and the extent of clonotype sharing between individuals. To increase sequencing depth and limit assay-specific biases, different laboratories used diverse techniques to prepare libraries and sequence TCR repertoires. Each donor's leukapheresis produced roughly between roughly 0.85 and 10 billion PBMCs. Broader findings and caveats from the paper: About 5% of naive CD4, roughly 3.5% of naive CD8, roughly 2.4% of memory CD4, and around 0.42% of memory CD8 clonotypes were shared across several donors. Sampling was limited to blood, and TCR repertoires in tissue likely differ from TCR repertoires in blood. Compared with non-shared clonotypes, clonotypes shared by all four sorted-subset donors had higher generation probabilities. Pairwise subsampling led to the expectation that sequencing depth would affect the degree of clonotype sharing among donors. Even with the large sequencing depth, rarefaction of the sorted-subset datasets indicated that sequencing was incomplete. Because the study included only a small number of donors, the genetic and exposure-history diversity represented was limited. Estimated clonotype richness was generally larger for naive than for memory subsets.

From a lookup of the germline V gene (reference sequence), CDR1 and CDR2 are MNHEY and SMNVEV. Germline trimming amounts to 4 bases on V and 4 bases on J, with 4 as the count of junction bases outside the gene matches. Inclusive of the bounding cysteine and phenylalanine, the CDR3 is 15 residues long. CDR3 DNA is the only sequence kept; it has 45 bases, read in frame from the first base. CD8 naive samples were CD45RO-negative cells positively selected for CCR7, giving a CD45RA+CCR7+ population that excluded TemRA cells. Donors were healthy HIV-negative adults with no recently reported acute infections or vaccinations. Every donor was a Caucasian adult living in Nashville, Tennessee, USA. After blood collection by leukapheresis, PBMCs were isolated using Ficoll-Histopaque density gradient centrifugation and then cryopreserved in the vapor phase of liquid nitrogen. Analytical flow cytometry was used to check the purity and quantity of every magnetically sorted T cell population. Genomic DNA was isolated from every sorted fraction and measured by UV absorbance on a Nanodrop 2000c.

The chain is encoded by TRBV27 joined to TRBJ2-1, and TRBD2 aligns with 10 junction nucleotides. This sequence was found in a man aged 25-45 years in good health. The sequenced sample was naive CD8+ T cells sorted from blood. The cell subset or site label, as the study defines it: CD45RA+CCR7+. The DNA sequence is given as TGTGCCAGCAGTTCTCTAGCGGGAGCGTACAATGAGCAGTTCTTC. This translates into CASSSLAGAYNEQFF.